This entry is about one T cell receptor beta chain. Its antigen is unidentified. Researchers isolated at least 6.5 million PBMCs per sample. Primers used in a second PCR of about 6 to 11 cycles were a sample-barcoded 5' primer and a J-beta primer mix. A template-switch adaptor containing 12 random nucleotides labeled each cDNA molecule. MiXCR, run by TCRdb on the 5' RACE reads, gives a single entry per CDR3 protein. This table has about 1.4 million distinct CDR3 sequences, approximately 60% appearing once. These data come from a study of blood T cells in healthy people across ages. Study observations and caveats: Among long-lived donors, naive CD4+ cells were more numerous and diversity higher than in aged donors.

Germline CDR1 MDHEN, CDR2 SYDVKM. CDR3 length: 16 residues. Trimming pared 10 bases from V and 5 bases from J, leaving 24 bases between. The sequencing input was blood. The chain employs TRBV28 and TRBJ1-3, with D tentatively TRBD1 (6 bases). This clonotype was sampled from a man between 18 and 35 years old in good health. The DNA of the CDR3 is TGTGCCACCACCGGGACACTTCTCGAAGACCGAAACACCATATATTTT. The encoded protein is CATTGTLLEDRNTIYF.